These T cell receptor beta chains were read from a single sample in a study of blood T cells in healthy people across ages. Using its own MiXCR run on the 5' RACE reads, TCRdb lists one record per CDR3 protein. This sample has 1.5 million or so distinct CDR3 sequences, with approximately 42% found just once. Specimen: blood. Receptors originate from a woman aged 18-35 years in good health. Each CDR3 is given with its conserved first and last residue. The order of the fields is CDR3 DNA, CDR3 protein, J gene, clone size, V gene, D gene. D genes are given only for firm matches. Rows give clone size only sometimes, using once, few, many, or a class for an expanded clone.

TGTGCCAGCAGCTTAGGGCTAGCGGGCCACACAGATACGCAGTATTTT | CASSLGLAGHTDTQYF | TRBJ2-3 | many | TRBV7-3 | TRBD2
TGCGCCAGCAGCCGTCAGCCTCCCGGCACTGAAGCTTTCTTT | CASSRQPPGTEAFF | TRBJ1-1 | . | TRBV4-1 | .
TGTGCCAGCAGCCAAGAAGACAGGGGCGCGGTCTATGGCTACACCTTC | CASSQEDRGAVYGYTF | TRBJ1-2 | . | TRBV3-1 | TRBD1
TGTGCCTGGAGTGACCAGACAGGGGCGATCTATGGCTACACCTTC | CAWSDQTGAIYGYTF | TRBJ1-2 | . | TRBV30 | TRBD1
TGTGCCAGCAGTTTCCTGACAGGGGGGAATGAGCAGTTCTTC | CASSFLTGGNEQFF | TRBJ2-1 | . | TRBV27 | TRBD1
TGTGCCAGCAGTGAGGGGTGGGGGCACGGTGAGCAGTTCTTC | CASSEGWGHGEQFF | TRBJ2-1 | few | TRBV25-1 | .
TGCGCCAGCAGCCAAGATCCGAGACAAAACACTGAAGCTTTCTTT | CASSQDPRQNTEAFF | TRBJ1-1 | . | TRBV4-3 | .
TGCAGCGTTGTTGGGGGGAACACTGAAGCTTTCTTT | CSVVGGNTEAFF | TRBJ1-1 | . | TRBV29-1 | .
TGCGCCAGCAGCCAAGATGGGGGCTGGCAGAACACTGAAGCTTTCTTT | CASSQDGGWQNTEAFF | TRBJ1-1 | . | TRBV4-1 | .
TGTGCCAGCAGTGGCCGGGAGCAGTTCTTC | CASSGREQFF | TRBJ2-1 | few | TRBV12-3/TRBV12-4 | .
TGTGCCAGCAGCTCACAGGGGGCTGGCACTGAAGCTTTCTTT | CASSSQGAGTEAFF | TRBJ1-1 | many | TRBV7-8 | TRBD1
TGTGCCAGCAGTGATCAGGGGTCCTACAATGAGCAGTTCTTC | CASSDQGSYNEQFF | TRBJ2-1 | few | TRBV9 | .
TGTGCCAGCAGCCGGGGGCGGTTCAGTTATAATTCACCCCTCCACTTT | CASSRGRFSYNSPLHF | TRBJ1-6 | . | TRBV11-3 | .
TGTGCCAGCAGTGGAACAGGGGCCCTTACCTACGAGCAGTACTTC | CASSGTGALTYEQYF | TRBJ2-7 | few | TRBV28 | TRBD1
TGCAGTGCTCTTAGCGGGACCAGCACAGATACGCAGTATTTT | CSALSGTSTDTQYF | TRBJ2-3 | . | TRBV20-1 | TRBD2
TGTGCCATCAGTGAAACTTATCCGTTGTTGGCTGAAGCTTTCTTT | CAISETYPLLAEAFF | TRBJ1-1 | few | TRBV10-3 | .
TGCGCCAGCGGCGGAAACTCTGGAAACACCATATATTTT | CASGGNSGNTIYF | TRBJ1-3 | few | TRBV4-1 | .
TGTGCCAGTAACCAAGGAGGGCCCACTGAAGCTTTCTTT | CASNQGGPTEAFF | TRBJ1-1 | . | TRBV19 | .
TGTGCCACCAGCAGAGCGTCGTACCAAGAGACCCAGTACTTC | CATSRASYQETQYF | TRBJ2-5 | . | TRBV15 | .
TGTGCCAGCAGCTTATGGGTTGGGGGGCCGCCAGATACGCAGTATTTT | CASSLWVGGPPDTQYF | TRBJ2-3 | . | TRBV7-9 | .
TGCAGTGCTAGGACAGGGGAGGGCAGTTATGGCTACACCTTC | CSARTGEGSYGYTF | TRBJ1-2 | . | TRBV20-1 | TRBD1
TGCGCCAGCAGCCAAGATCCGAAGGGTCGGATTTATTCCCGGACAGATACGCAGTATTTT | CASSQDPKGRIYSRTDTQYF | TRBJ2-3 | . | TRBV4-3 | .
TGCGCCAGCAGCCAGATCCACCCAGGGAGAAACGAGCAGTACTTC | CASSQIHPGRNEQYF | TRBJ2-7 | . | TRBV4-3 | .
TGCAGCGTTGAAGTCCCCCCTCACGACAATGAGCAGTACTTC | CSVEVPPHDNEQYF | TRBJ2-5 | . | TRBV29-1 | .
TGCAGCGTTGGGGGGGTAAGCACAGATACGCAGTATTTT | CSVGGVSTDTQYF | TRBJ2-3 | once | TRBV29-1 | .
TGCAGTGCTAGTGAGGCAAACACCGGGGAGCTGTTTTTT | CSASEANTGELFF | TRBJ2-2 | . | TRBV20-1 | .
TGTGCCATCAGTGAGTCTTTGGGGACAGGGAGGACTGAAGCTTTCTTT | CAISESLGTGRTEAFF | TRBJ1-1 | many | TRBV10-3 | TRBD1
TGTGCCAGCAGTTCATTGGGGATAGCGAGGTTCTTC | CASSSLGIARFF | TRBJ2-1 | few | TRBV28 | .
TGTGCCACCAGCTCGGGCAGGCGAAACTACAATGAGCAGTACTTC | CATSSGRRNYNEQYF | TRBJ2-7 | . | TRBV24-1 | .
TGCAGTGCTAGAGACCAGGGATATGGCTACACCTTC | CSARDQGYGYTF | TRBJ1-2 | few | TRBV20-1 | .
TGTGCCAGCAGCATCCCCCTTAACAGGGGGCGAGCCAATTATGGCTACACCTTC | CASSIPLNRGRANYGYTF | TRBJ1-2 | . | TRBV6-1 | TRBD1
TGCGCCAGCAGCCTTGATTCCGGGACAGGGGCTGTAGTGGATGGCTACACCTTC | CASSLDSGTGAVVDGYTF | TRBJ1-2 | . | TRBV4-1 | TRBD1
TGCGCCAGCAGCCTTATAGCGGGAGGAGTAGGAGATACGCAGTATTTT | CASSLIAGGVGDTQYF | TRBJ2-3 | . | TRBV4-3 | TRBD2
TGTGCCACCAGCAGGCGCGTGAACACTGGAGCTTTCTTT | CATSRRVNTGAFF | TRBJ1-1 | . | TRBV15 | .
TGCGCCAGCAGCCAAGTCCGACAGGGTAACACTGAAGCTTTCTTT | CASSQVRQGNTEAFF | TRBJ1-1 | . | TRBV4-3 | TRBD1
TGCAGTGCCGGGGTGCGGGAGGTGGGCACAGATACGCAGTATTTT | CSAGVREVGTDTQYF | TRBJ2-3 | many | TRBV20-1 | TRBD2
TGTGCCAGCAGCCAAGTTACCGGGACAGCCTCTGGGGCCAACGTCCTGACTTTC | CASSQVTGTASGANVLTF | TRBJ2-6 | . | TRBV4-2 | TRBD1
TGCGCCAGCAGCCAAGATCCCCTAAGGGCAGGGGGCCACGAGCAGTACTTC | CASSQDPLRAGGHEQYF | TRBJ2-7 | . | TRBV4-3 | TRBD1
TGCAGTGCTGGATCCTTGACAGGGACCTACGAGCAGTACTTC | CSAGSLTGTYEQYF | TRBJ2-7 | . | TRBV20-1 | TRBD1
TGTGCCAGCAGTAAACCAGGGTTCTACGAGCAGTACTTC | CASSKPGFYEQYF | TRBJ2-7 | . | TRBV12-3/TRBV12-4 | .
TGTGCCAGCAGTTCAGGCCCATCAACGGAGACCCAGTACTTC | CASSSGPSTETQYF | TRBJ2-5 | . | TRBV28 | .
TGCGCCAGCAGCTTCGGGGGGGACATCTCCTACGAGCAGTACTTC | CASSFGGDISYEQYF | TRBJ2-7 | . | TRBV5-1 | TRBD2
TGCAGTGCTAAGGCGGGACTAGGGTTTTATGAGCAGTTCTTC | CSAKAGLGFYEQFF | TRBJ2-1 | few | TRBV20-1 | TRBD2
TGCGCCAGCAGCCAAGACTGGCGGGCGAACACCGGGGAGCTGTTTTTT | CASSQDWRANTGELFF | TRBJ2-2 | once | TRBV4-3 | .
TGTGCCAGCAGCACCCAGAGACAGGGAACCTCCTACAATGAGCAGTTCTTC | CASSTQRQGTSYNEQFF | TRBJ2-1 | few | TRBV9 | TRBD1
TGTGCCAGCAGTTACTTCGGCGATTACGAGCAGTACTTC | CASSYFGDYEQYF | TRBJ2-7 | . | TRBV6-2/TRBV6-3 | .
TGTGCCAGCAGCAGCCGGGACCGGACGACAGATACGCAGTATTTT | CASSSRDRTTDTQYF | TRBJ2-3 | . | TRBV9 | .
TGCGCCAGCAGCTTGGGATTTGGTAGCGGTTTAAACGATACGCAGTATTTT | CASSLGFGSGLNDTQYF | TRBJ2-3 | few | TRBV5-1 | .